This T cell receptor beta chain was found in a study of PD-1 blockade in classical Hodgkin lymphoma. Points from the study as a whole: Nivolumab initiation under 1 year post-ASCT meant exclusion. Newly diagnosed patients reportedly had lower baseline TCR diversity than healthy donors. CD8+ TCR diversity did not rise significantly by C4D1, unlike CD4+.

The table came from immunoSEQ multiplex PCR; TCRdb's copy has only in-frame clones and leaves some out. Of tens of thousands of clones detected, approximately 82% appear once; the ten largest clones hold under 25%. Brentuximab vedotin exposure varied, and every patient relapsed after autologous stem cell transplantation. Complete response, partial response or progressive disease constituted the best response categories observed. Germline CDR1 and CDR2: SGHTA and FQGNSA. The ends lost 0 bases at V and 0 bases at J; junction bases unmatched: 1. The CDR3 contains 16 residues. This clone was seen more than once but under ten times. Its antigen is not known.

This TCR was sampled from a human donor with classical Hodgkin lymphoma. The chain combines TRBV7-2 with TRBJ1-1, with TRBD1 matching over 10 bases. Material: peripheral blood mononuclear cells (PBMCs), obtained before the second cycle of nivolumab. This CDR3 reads CASSLAGTGVNTEAFF. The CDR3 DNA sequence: TGTGCCAGCAGCTTAGCCGGGACAGGGGTGAACACTGAAGCTTTCTTT.